This is a list of T cell receptor beta chains from one sample in a study of shared clonotypes between healthy human individuals. Sequencing was performed with immunoSEQ multiplex PCR; in TCRdb, only in-frame clones are kept and a portion is missing. This sample has 1,500,000 or so clones, with 98% found just once. The sample consisted of naive CD4+ T cells sorted from blood. These TCRs come from a man aged 30 to 45 in good health. Each CDR3 is given without its conserved first and last residue. Size is omitted from some rows. Given values are once, few, many or a class for expanded clones.

V gene | clone size | CDR3 protein
TRBV28 | NA | ASSLGGVSSYEQY
TRBV19 | NA | ASSTPGHSSGNTIY
TRBV5-1 | NA | ASKEGGVGDTQY
TRBV6-5 | NA | ASSYGGDTGELF
TRBV25-1 | NA | ASSAAGQNTGELF
TRBV28 | NA | ASNRLYEAF
TRBV27 | NA | ASTTLRIKRGFPSYEQY
TRBV13 | NA | ASSPQTSGTDTQY
TRBV5-4 | NA | ASSPGQGRNTEAF
TRBV9 | NA | ASSVNAGPSSYEQY
TRBV5-1 | NA | ASSLFANTGELF
TRBV2 | NA | ASSEIPPGLVSFWVF
TRBV5-1 | NA | ASTPGEPYNEQF
TRBV7-8 | NA | ASRYGTSGRANTGELF
TRBV30 | NA | AWTQKWGLADYEQY
TRBV6-1 | NA | ASSEPRLAGGQDEQF
TRBV7-9 | NA | ASSTFGARQF
TRBV7-9 | NA | ASSLGIGAVLDQPQH
TRBV15 | NA | ATVDSLRGAYEQY
TRBV2 | NA | ASTGEETQY
TRBV7-3 | NA | ASSLSGRGQYNEQF
TRBV27 | once | ASSLSVPGQGLDTQY
TRBV5-8 | NA | ASTPRGLANYGYT
TRBV6-6 | once | ASSYNPAVNQQY
TRBV2 | NA | ASILADKPF
TRBV7-9 | NA | ASSSLGGQEKLF
TRBV5-5 | once | ASNGIGDNQPQH
TRBV7-9 | NA | ASSWDRGELDIQY
TRBV6-4 | NA | ASSELAGGNEQF
TRBV6-1 | NA | ASSDAAWTGSSYEQY
TRBV5-1 | NA | ASISDTEAF
TRBV6-5 | NA | ASSYSRGSRGYT
TRBV6-1 | once | ASSEVPEGIQY
TRBV5-8 | NA | ASGRGDGLNTEAF
TRBV15 | NA | ATSKWTGGASTNEKLF
TRBV28 | NA | ASRSGGGKSNQPQH
TRBV2 | NA | ASSDRGGGEQF
TRBV2 | NA | ASNDRGSYEQY
TRBV5-4 | NA | ASSPGSGTNTGELF
TRBV5-6 | NA | ASSLPGLIQETQY